This T cell receptor beta chain was identified during a study of shared clonotypes between healthy human individuals. A note on this clone: What it binds is not known.

The length of the CDR3 is 15 residues. V lost 4 bases, J lost 2 bases, and 2 bases stayed unmatched. In germline, CDR1 is SGHNT, CDR2 YYREEE (reference sequence). Overall study findings and caveats: The rarefaction results pointed to incomplete sorted-subset sequencing despite large depth.

Libraries were prepared by immunoSEQ multiplex PCR; TCRdb keeps only in-frame clonotypes and omits some of them. This sample has some 2,000,000 clones, with 90% to 97% found just once. The sample was naive CD4+ T cells sorted from blood. Noted subset: CD45RA+ positively selected. This clonotype originated in a young man in good health. The chain is built from TRBV5-4 and TRBJ2-1; TRBD2 aligns across 11 bases. CDR3 nucleotides: TGTGCCAGCAGCGGGGGACTAGCGGCCTACAATGAGCAGTTCTTC. Translated, it gives CASSGGLAAYNEQFF. Combining the CDR3 with reference TRBV5-4 and TRBJ2-1 gives the whole variable domain ETGVTQSPTHLIKTRGQQVTLRCSSQSGHNTVSWYQQALGQGPQFIFQYYREEENGRGNFPPRFSGLQFPNYSSELNVNALELDDSALYLCASSGGLAAYNEQFFGPGTRLTVL.